Below are 30 T cell receptor beta chains sequenced from a single sample in a study of graft-versus-host responses after intestinal transplantation. Produced via immunoSEQ multiplex PCR; TCRdb's table is partial and in-frame only. The profile covers roughly 80,000 clones, with about nine tenths appearing a single time and under 0.85% taken by the ten largest. The input for sequencing was PBMCs, taken 98 days after intestinal transplantation. The receptors stem from a human patient who received an intestinal transplant, so some T cells may come from the graft donor.

V usage is TRBV7-6 and J usage is TRBJ1-4; D is unresolved. Trimming left V 1 base short and J 7 bases short, with 19 bases between. Germline V lookup: CDR1 SGHVS, CDR2 FNYEAQ. CDR3 length: 17 amino acids. As DNA, the CDR3 is TGTGCCAGCAGCTTAGTGGAGGGTGATAGGTTTACTGAAAAACTGTTTTTT. Translation: CASSLVEGDRFTEKLFF.

The V call is TRBV5-1, the J call TRBJ1-3; 7 nucleotides agree with TRBD1. Per germline, CDR1 SGHRS and CDR2 YFSETQ. The CDR3 is 16 amino acids. The ends lost 1 base at V and 2 bases at J; junction bases unmatched: 6. CDR3 in DNA: TGCGCCAGCAGCTTGCTTGCCGGGACAGCTGGAAACACCATATATTTT. Its translation is CASSLLAGTAGNTIYF.

The chain couples TRBV28 to TRBJ1-5, with D tentatively TRBD1 (5 bases). V was trimmed by 1 base and J by 3 bases, leaving 19 bases between them. Germline V gene sequence: CDR1 MDHEN, CDR2 SYDVKM. CDR3 length equals 18 residues. CDR3 in amino acids: CASSLYFRGMGLNQPQHF. CDR3 coding DNA: TGTGCCAGCAGTTTATATTTCCGGGGGATGGGGCTCAATCAGCCCCAGCATTTT.

The chain joins TRBV28 to TRBJ2-1; 7 bases line up with TRBD1. Germline V gene lookup returns CDR1 MDHEN and CDR2 SYDVKM. CDR3 size: 16 residues. J was trimmed by 1 base and V by 6 bases; bases with no gene match: 9. The CDR3 reads CASRFRGMISYNEQFF. CDR3 nucleotides: TGTGCCAGCAGGTTCAGGGGGATGATATCCTACAATGAGCAGTTCTTC. Supplemented by reference TRBV28 and TRBJ2-1, the full variable domain reads DVKVTQSSRYLVKRTGEKVFLECVQDMDHENMFWYRQDPGLGLRLIYFSYDVKMKEKGDIPEGYSVSREKKERFSLILESASTNQTSMYLCASRFRGMISYNEQFFGPGTRLTVL.

This sequence joins TRBV5-6 and TRBJ2-5; D ambiguous. Trimming cost V 3 bases and J 1 base, with 7 bases left between them. The CDR3 totals 13 residues. CDR1 and CDR2 (germline): SGHDT, YYEEEE. The CDR3 sequence: CASSSMAQETQYF. Written as DNA, the CDR3 is TGTGCCAGCAGCTCGATGGCCCAAGAGACCCAGTACTTC.

J is TRBJ1-5 and V is TRBV5-1; 10 nucleotides match TRBD1. V dropped 4 bases and J dropped 2; count of bases not matched to a gene: 6. The CDR3 extends over 16 amino acids. In germline, CDR1 is SGHRS, CDR2 YFSETQ. The CDR3 region has the DNA TGCGCCAGCAGCACCGGGACAGGGGAGGGCAATCAGCCCCAGCATTTT. Translated, it gives CASSTGTGEGNQPQHF.

The rearrangement joins TRBV27 to TRBJ2-1; 7 positions agree with TRBD2. V was pared by 2 bases and J by 4 bases, with 5 bases of the junction left unmatched. CDR1 and CDR2 from the germline V gene are MNHEY and SMNVEV (reference sequence). This CDR3 contains 15 residues. CDR3 in DNA: TGTGCCAGCAGTTTAAGGCTAGCGGAATACAATGAGCAGTTCTTC. Protein: CASSLRLAEYNEQFF.

The chain couples TRBV6-6 to TRBJ2-3, with 9 bases aligning to TRBD2. The CDR3 consists of 14 residues. V was pared by 6 bases and J by 8 bases, with 9 bases of the junction left unmatched. Germline CDR1 and CDR2: MNHNY and SVGAGI (reference sequence). The CDR3 nucleotides are TGTGCCAGCAGACTAGCGGGTGGTCTTAGTACGCAGTATTTT. This codes for CASRLAGGLSTQYF.

This chain joins TRBV15 and TRBJ2-1, with 13 positions matching TRBD2. Trimming cost V 1 base and J 0 bases; bases outside gene matches: 12. The CDR3 contains 21 residues. Germline V lookup: CDR1 LNHNV, CDR2 YYDKDF (reference sequence). CDR3 in DNA: TGTGCCACCAGCAGAGTTCCCGGACTAGCGGGAGTTTCGCACTCCTACAATGAGCAGTTCTTC. Encoded protein: CATSRVPGLAGVSHSYNEQFF.

For the CDR3, the DNA is TGTGCCGGGACTAGCGGGGGCTACGAGCAGTACTTC. Protein: CAGTSGGYEQYF. The rearrangement uses TRBV30 and TRBJ2-7; the match to TRBD2 covers 14 bases. Germline values: CDR1 GTSNPN, CDR2 SVGIG (reference sequence). This CDR3 region has 12 residues. J gave up 3 bases and V 8 bases, and 0 bases lay outside the gene matches.

This chain connects TRBV7-9 to TRBJ2-3, with 8 nucleotides matching TRBD1. CDR1 and CDR2 from the germline V gene are SEHNR and FQNEAQ (reference sequence). The length of the CDR3 is 16 residues. V dropped 7 bases and J dropped 5; count of bases not matched to a gene: 14. The CDR3 sequence is CASTSSVGQGEDTQYF. The CDR3 region has the DNA TGTGCCAGCACCTCCTCCGTAGGACAGGGTGAAGATACGCAGTATTTT.

For the CDR3, the DNA is TGTGCCAGCAGTTCAGAGAGGGGAAACTATGATGGCTACACCTTC. Protein product: CASSSERGNYDGYTF. This chain joins TRBV27 and TRBJ1-2; TRBD1 might be the D (5 bases). CDR3 length: 15 residues. Germline CDR1 is MNHEY and CDR2 is SMNVEV (reference sequence). Trimming left V 4 bases short and J 6 bases short, with 18 bases between.

The chain is built from TRBV5-1 and TRBJ2-1; either TRBD1 or TRBD2 may supply D (7 bases each). There are 12 residues in the CDR3. Germline V gene sequence: CDR1 SGHRS, CDR2 YFSETQ. V was clipped by 4 bases and J by 9 bases, with 11 bases between them. The CDR3: CASSPGGAEQFF. CDR3 coding DNA: TGCGCCAGCAGCCCAGGGGGGGCTGAGCAGTTCTTC.

The gene calls are TRBV12-1 and TRBJ1-5. TRBV12-1 is annotated as a pseudogene. The CDR3 runs 16 residues. CDR3 in DNA: TGTGCCAGCAGCTTTAGCACGGGGTCCGTGGGGGATCCCCAGCATTTT. Amino acid sequence: CASSFSTGSVGDPQHF.

This chain connects TRBV9 to TRBJ2-3; the D gene is possibly TRBD2 (6 bases). V gave up 3 bases and J gave up 4 bases, with 18 bases separating them. This CDR3 has 16 amino acids. The germline V gene encodes CDR1 SGDLS and CDR2 YYNGEE. The DNA for the CDR3 is TGTGCCAGCAGCGCCCCAAGACGTAGCGGTCCAGATACGCAGTATTTT. The encoded protein is CASSAPRRSGPDTQYF.

V and J are TRBV6-5 and TRBJ2-7; 7 bases fit TRBD2. The CDR3 consists of 15 residues. V gave up 7 bases and J gave up 4 bases; unmatched junction bases: 13. Germline V gene lookup returns CDR1 MNHEY and CDR2 SVGAGI. The CDR3 loop reads CASTSASGPLYEQYF. The CDR3 bases are TGTGCCAGCACCTCAGCTAGCGGCCCTCTATACGAGCAGTACTTC.

This chain joins TRBV4-1 and TRBJ2-5; the match to TRBD2 covers 9 bases. The CDR3 spans 15 residues. Per germline, CDR1 MGHRA and CDR2 YSYEKL. Germline trimming cut 1 base from V and 2 bases from J; bases unmatched to any gene: 2. This CDR3 is CASSQASGGQETQYF. CDR3 coding DNA: TGCGCCAGCAGCCAAGCAAGCGGGGGGCAAGAGACCCAGTACTTC.

This chain links TRBV18 with TRBJ2-1; 9 bases are a match to TRBD1. The CDR3 is made up of 18 amino acids. The ends lost 6 bases at V and 1 base at J; junction bases unmatched: 13. Germline CDR1 KGHSH, CDR2 LQKENI. In DNA, the CDR3 is TGTGCCAGCTCCCTCACCTTACAGGGGGCAAGGTCCTACAATGAGCAGTTCTTC. Translating gives CASSLTLQGARSYNEQFF.

The chain carries TRBV20-1 and TRBJ1-2; a weak D match, TRBD1 (6 bases). Looked up from germline, CDR1 is DFQATT and CDR2 is SNEGSKA (reference sequence). The CDR3 runs to 11 residues. The DNA for the CDR3 is TGCAGGTTTACGTCTGGGGGCGGCTACACCTTC. Its translation is CRFTSGGGYTF.

The genes are TRBV6-1 and TRBJ2-3; 12 nucleotides line up with TRBD2. The germline gives CDR1 MNHNS, CDR2 SASEGT. The CDR3 has 14 residues. V dropped 4 bases and J dropped 6; count of bases not matched to a gene: 2. CDR3 in amino acids: CASSASGGADTQYF. As DNA, the CDR3 is TGTGCCAGCAGTGCTAGCGGGGGGGCTGATACGCAGTATTTT.

This chain connects TRBV28 to TRBJ1-2; D is unresolved. The germline V and J ends were trimmed by 11 bases and 4 bases, with 14 bases remaining between them. CDR3 length: 12 amino acids. Germline V CDR1 and CDR2: MDHEN, SYDVKM. The CDR3 DNA reads as TGTGCCTCAGAAAAGCCGTTCTATGGCTACACCTTC. Protein: CASEKPFYGYTF.

This chain joins TRBV15 and TRBJ2-2; either TRBD1 or TRBD2 may supply D (6 bases each). CDR3 length equals 16 residues. CDR1 is LNHNV, CDR2 YYDKDF, per germline (reference sequence). V lost 5 bases, J lost 6 bases, and 19 bases lay in between. CDR3 sequence (DNA): TGTGCCACCAGCGGTACCGGGGGCCCTAGGGCCGGGGAGCTGTTTTTT. This sequence encodes CATSGTGGPRAGELFF.

The chain employs TRBV18 and TRBJ2-2; D perhaps matches TRBD1 (5 bases). Germline CDR1 KGHSH, CDR2 LQKENI. Trimming removed 2 bases from V and 5 bases from J, with 9 bases in between. The CDR3 runs 14 residues. CDR3 coding DNA: TGTGCCAGCTCACCAAGTAAGGGGACCGGGGAGCTGTTTTTT. Translating gives CASSPSKGTGELFF.

V is TRBV6-1 and J is TRBJ2-6; D is unresolved. The CDR3 has 17 amino acids. Germline CDR1 is MNHNS and CDR2 is SASEGT. The V and J ends lost 4 bases and 1 base respectively, with 14 bases between them. CDR3 amino acids: CASSGLWRPSGANVLTF. CDR3 DNA: TGTGCCAGCAGTGGGCTCTGGCGGCCTTCTGGGGCCAACGTCCTGACTTTC.

The J gene is TRBJ2-7, the V gene TRBV4-2; no definite D call. Per germline, CDR1 LGHNA and CDR2 YNFKEQ. Between the trimmed V and J ends, which lost 0 bases and 0 bases, there was a span of 18 bases. CDR3 length: 18 residues. As DNA, the CDR3 is TGTGCCAGCAGCCAAGATGAGGTCCTAACTTCTAGCTCCTACGAGCAGTACTTC. It translates to CASSQDEVLTSSSYEQYF.

This chain connects TRBV5-1 to TRBJ2-1; 7 bases map to TRBD2. V was clipped by 1 base and J by 4 bases; unmatched bases: 11. Germline values: CDR1 SGHRS, CDR2 YFSETQ. The CDR3 is 17 amino acids. The CDR3 protein is CASSLPRAASGYNEQFF. Written as DNA, the CDR3 is TGCGCCAGCAGCTTGCCCCGGGCGGCTAGCGGTTACAATGAGCAGTTCTTC. Drawing the rest from reference TRBV5-1 and TRBJ2-1, the complete variable domain is KAGVTQTPRYLIKTRGQQVTLSCSPISGHRSVSWYQQTPGQGLQFLFEYFSETQRNKGNFPGRFSGRQFSNSRSEMNVSTLELGDSALYLCASSLPRAASGYNEQFFGPGTRLTVL.

This clone was seen more than once but under ten times. The chain links TRBV4-1 to TRBJ1-4; D unclear. V was clipped by 1 base and J by 2 bases, with 8 bases between them. This CDR3 contains 15 residues. Germline lookup yields CDR1 MGHRA and CDR2 YSYEKL. CDR3 nucleotides: TGCGCCAGCAGCCAAGGGCGCAGTACTAATGAAAAACTGTTTTTT. Amino acid sequence: CASSQGRSTNEKLFF.

The chain couples TRBV5-1 to TRBJ2-7; D ambiguous. This CDR3 region has 12 residues. Trimming cost V 3 bases and J 0 bases, with 4 bases left between them. Per the germline V gene, CDR1 is SGHRS and CDR2 is YFSETQ. CDR3 sequence: CASSSSSYEQYF. The CDR3 DNA follows: TGCGCCAGCAGCTCGAGCTCCTACGAGCAGTACTTC.

The rearrangement uses TRBV10-2 and TRBJ2-2, with a possible D match to TRBD1 (5 bases). Germline CDR1 WSHSY, CDR2 SAAADI. The CDR3 consists of 13 residues. Trimming stripped 3 bases from V and 3 bases from J, with 5 bases between. The CDR3 DNA is TGCGCCAGCAGTGACAGGGACACCGGGGAGCTGTTTTTT. Amino acids: CASSDRDTGELFF.

This clone was detected only a few times. This chain links TRBV4-1 with TRBJ2-2; TRBD2 aligns across 12 bases. With 6 bases clipped from V and 6 bases from J, the junction kept 8 bases outside the gene matches. This CDR3 is 16 amino acids long. Germline-derived CDR1 and CDR2 are MGHRA and YSYEKL. The CDR3 DNA follows: TGCGCCAGCAGTCGAAGACTAGCGGGAGAGCCCGGGGAGCTGTTTTTT. Its protein product is CASSRRLAGEPGELFF.